This T cell receptor beta chain was sequenced during a study of cytomegalovirus exposure and HLA in healthy donors. Study-wide results and limits: The study labeled more than 150 TCR beta chains cytomegalovirus-associated. Among the CMV-associated chains, three were confirmed in vitro as specific for CMV antigens. Sequencing likely produced, as an artifact, a cluster of highly shared sequence variants.

Germline V gene lookup returns CDR1 SGHTS and CDR2 YDEGEE. The germline V and J ends were trimmed by 0 bases and 6 bases, with 17 bases remaining between them. This CDR3 region has 16 residues. Primers: 60 Vbeta forward and 13 Jbeta reverse. Sequencing was performed with immunoSEQ multiplex PCR; in TCRdb, only in-frame clones are kept and a portion is missing. The sample lists around 130,000 clones, 65% to 85% occurring once. A remark on this clone: Its antigen is still unknown.

Sequenced input: PBMCs. This receptor was obtained from a boy between 10 and 17 years old in good health and CMV-seronegative. The chain is built from TRBV5-8 and TRBJ2-3; D is possibly TRBD2 (6 bases). CDR3 in amino acids: CASSLGRAVVLDTQYF. The DNA for the CDR3 is TGTGCCAGCAGCTTGGGGAGGGCGGTTGTTTTGGATACGCAGTATTTT. Full variable domain (outside the CDR3, taken from reference TRBV5-8 and TRBJ2-3): EAGVTQSPTHLIKTRGQQATLRCSPISGHTSVYWYQQALGLGLQFLLWYDEGEERNRGNFPPRFSGRQFPNYSSELNVNALELEDSALYLCASSLGRAVVLDTQYFGPGTRLTVL.